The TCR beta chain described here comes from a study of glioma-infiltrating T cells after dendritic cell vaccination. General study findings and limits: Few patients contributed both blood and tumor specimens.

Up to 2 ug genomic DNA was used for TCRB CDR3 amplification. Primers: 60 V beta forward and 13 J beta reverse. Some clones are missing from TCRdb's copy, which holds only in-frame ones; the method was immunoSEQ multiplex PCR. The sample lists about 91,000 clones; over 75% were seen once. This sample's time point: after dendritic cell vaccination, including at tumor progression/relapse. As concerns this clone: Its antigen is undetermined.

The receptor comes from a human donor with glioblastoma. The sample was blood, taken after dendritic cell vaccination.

The CDR3: CASSTGTGGYEQYF. The CDR3 bases are TGTGCCAGCAGTACCGGGACAGGGGGCTACGAGCAGTACTTC. The chain joins TRBV27 to TRBJ2-7; 11 nucleotides align to TRBD1. From germline, CDR1 is MNHEY and CDR2 SMNVEV (reference sequence). The V gene end was trimmed by 5 bases and the J gene end by 3 bases; junction bases not matched to a gene: 3. The CDR3 covers 14 residues.